This TCR beta chain was recovered during a study of cytomegalovirus exposure and HLA in healthy donors. Primers included in the PCR were 60 Vbeta and 13 Jbeta primers. Using immunoSEQ multiplex PCR, the repertoire was profiled, and TCRdb retains in-frame clones only, with some absent. Here the sample spans under 250,000 clones, about 85% being singletons. Study results and caveats: An observed cluster of highly shared sequence variants was recorded as a likely sequencing artifact. Previous analysis showed most TCR beta V segments were productive about 90% or about 30% of the time. Solely CMV serostatus was available to characterize immune exposure. Some V segments, TRBV6-2 and TRBV6-3 among them, were indistinguishable and were therefore excluded.

This CDR3 is built from 14 residues. Germline CDR1 reads SGHAT; CDR2 reads FQNNGV. V was pared by 5 bases and J by 7 bases, with 18 bases between. In regard to this clone: Antigen: not known.

Material for sequencing was PBMCs. The TCR was taken from a girl aged 2 to 10 in good health and CMV-seronegative. J is TRBJ2-7 and V is TRBV11-2; tentative D call: TRBD1 (6 bases). The CDR3 here is CASSRTLTGTEQYF. The CDR3 nucleotides are TGTGCCAGCAGCCGCACACTCACAGGGACGGAGCAGTACTTC.